These 30 T cell receptor beta chains were all obtained from the same sample, sequenced in a study of T cells in Graves' hyperthyroidism and ophthalmopathy. RNA transcripts provided the source from which TCR beta CDR3 regions were amplified. An initial round of RT-PCR targeting the TCR CDR3 relied on the HTBI primer set. From the multiplex PCR reads, TCRdb called clonotypes with MiXCR, one entry per CDR3 protein. The sample has around 450,000 distinct CDR3 sequences, roughly 13% seen once. Sequencing was performed on blood. These receptors came from a woman aged 18-35 years with Graves' hyperthyroidism.

The chain uses TRBV5-1 and TRBJ1-6, with D perhaps matching TRBD1 (5 bases). From germline, CDR1 is SGHRS and CDR2 YFSETQ. There are 15 residues in the CDR3. Trimming took 0 bases from V and 10 from J, leaving 14 bases between them. The CDR3 loop reads CASSLEAGSGSPLHF. The DNA of the CDR3 is TGCGCCAGCAGCTTGGAAGCAGGGTCCGGGTCACCCCTCCACTTT. Combining the CDR3 with reference TRBV5-1 and TRBJ1-6 gives the whole variable domain KAGVTQTPRYLIKTRGQQVTLSCSPISGHRSVSWYQQTPGQGLQFLFEYFSETQRNKGNFPGRFSGRQFSNSRSEMNVSTLELGDSALYLCASSLEAGSGSPLHFGNGTRLTVT.

This clonotype showed up many times. V and J are TRBV5-5 and TRBJ2-7; D is uncertain. CDR3 length: 14 residues. The V end lost 1 base, the J end lost 0 bases, and 8 bases lay between the germline ends. Looked up from germline, CDR1 is SGHKS and CDR2 is YYEKEE (reference sequence). The CDR3 bases are TGTGCCAGCAGCTTGACATCTAACTCCTACGAGCAGTACTTC. As protein: CASSLTSNSYEQYF.

This clonotype was recorded at least ten times. The V and J genes are TRBV28 and TRBJ2-5; 8 bases fit TRBD1. The germline CDR1 and CDR2 sequences are MDHEN and SYDVKM. This CDR3 has 19 amino acids. J lost 1 base, V lost 4 bases, and 17 bases had no gene match. The CDR3 reads CASSYPLGGRQGSQETQYF. In DNA, the CDR3 is TGTGCCAGCAGTTATCCCCTAGGGGGGAGACAGGGGTCCCAAGAGACCCAGTACTTC.

Details on this clonotype: The germline gene is not matched at one end of the junction; a read error may be the cause. The chain uses TRBV24-1 and TRBJ2-2; 13 positions agree with TRBD2. The CDR3 loop spans 17 amino acids. Germline-derived CDR1 and CDR2 are KGHDR and SFDVKD. The CDR3 sequence is CATSDSGTSGNTGGLFF. The CDR3 bases are TGTGCCACCAGTGACTCCGGGACTAGCGGGAACACCGGGGGGCTGTTTTTT.

The sample holds a few counts of this clonotype. J is TRBJ1-6 and V is TRBV6-1; no reliable D call. V dropped 6 bases and J dropped 9 bases, with 12 bases sitting between them. Germline V gives CDR1 MNHNS, CDR2 SASEGT. The length of the CDR3 is 13 residues. The CDR3 nucleotides read TGTGCCAGCAGGCCTCCCGGCGTTTCACCCCTCCACTTT. Translation gives CASRPPGVSPLHF.

This clonotype has ten or more counts. V and J are TRBV20-1 and TRBJ2-5, with a tentative D call TRBD1 (5 bases). V lost 3 bases to trimming and J lost 1 base, with 9 bases between them. The CDR3 contains 13 residues. Germline values: CDR1 DFQATT, CDR2 SNEGSKA (reference sequence). DNA for the CDR3: TGCAGTGCTAGGGGTAGGGGCCAAGAGACCCAGTACTTC. This translates into CSARGRGQETQYF.

This clonotype was seen ten or more times. The genes are TRBV5-1 and TRBJ2-7, with unresolved D. In germline, CDR1 is SGHRS, CDR2 YFSETQ. V dropped 0 bases and J dropped 1 base, with 8 bases sitting between them. The CDR3 length is 14 residues. CDR3 protein: CASSLVSPSYEQYF. The CDR3 nucleotides read TGCGCCAGCAGCTTGGTCAGCCCTTCCTACGAGCAGTACTTC.

The rearrangement joins TRBV4-1 to TRBJ2-1; D unresolved. The CDR3 extends over 16 amino acids. V was pared by 0 bases and J by 4 bases, with 13 bases between. Per the germline V gene, CDR1 is MGHRA and CDR2 is YSYEKL. The CDR3 here is CASSQDASLGYNEQFF. The CDR3, as DNA: TGCGCCAGCAGCCAAGATGCGAGTTTGGGTTACAATGAGCAGTTCTTC.

This clonotype was observed a few times. The genes are TRBV7-2 and TRBJ1-3; D call uncertain. The CDR3 has 15 amino acids. V lost 5 bases to trimming and J lost 3 bases, with 14 bases between them. Per germline, CDR1 SGHTA and CDR2 FQGNSA. The CDR3 loop is CASSPHTLGGNTIYF. CDR3 sequence (DNA): TGTGCCAGCAGCCCCCACACCCTCGGTGGAAACACCATATATTTT. The entire variable domain, with the rest obtained from reference TRBV7-2 and TRBJ1-3, is as follows: GAGVSQSPSNKVTEKGKDVELRCDPISGHTALYWYRQSLGQGLEFLIYFQGNSAPDKSGLPSDRFSAERTGGSVSTLTIQRTQQEDSAVYLCASSPHTLGGNTIYFGEGSWLTVV.

This clonotype was recorded at least ten times. The genes are TRBV28 and TRBJ1-1, with D maybe TRBD1 (6 bases). Trimming stripped 2 bases from V and 2 bases from J, with 15 bases between. The CDR3 is 16 residues long. CDR1 and CDR2 (germline): MDHEN, SYDVKM. The DNA of the CDR3 is TGTGCCAGCAGTTTAGCCCTTCGGGACATCAACACTGAAGCTTTCTTT. Its protein product is CASSLALRDINTEAFF.

This clonotype was detected ten times or more. The chain couples TRBV30 to TRBJ1-2; TRBD1 matches 8 bases. Germline V gene lookup returns CDR1 GTSNPN and CDR2 SVGIG (reference sequence). After removal of 0 bases from V and 2 bases from J, the junction contained 8 bases not matched to a gene. The CDR3 covers 16 residues. The CDR3: CAWSVPRRQGNYGYTF. DNA for the CDR3: TGTGCCTGGAGTGTACCCCGTCGACAGGGGAACTATGGCTACACCTTC.

About this clonotype: Being one base from a much bigger clone, this may be a read error. The CDR3 sequence is CASRLTGNTEAFF. The CDR3 DNA sequence: TGTGCCAGCAGACTGACAGGGAACACTGAAGCTTTCTTT. V is TRBV6-2 or TRBV6-3 and J is TRBJ1-1; D possibly corresponds to TRBD1 (6 bases). V was clipped by 6 bases and J by 1 base, with 9 bases between them. Germline CDR1 and CDR2: MNHEY and SVGEGT. The CDR3 loop spans 13 amino acids.

This rearrangement joins TRBV6-6 to TRBJ1-4; D is possibly TRBD1 (5 bases). CDR1 MNHNY and CDR2 SVGAGI come from the germline V gene (reference sequence). This CDR3 spans 13 amino acids. V was pared by 0 bases and J by 8 bases, with 7 bases between. The CDR3 DNA reads TGTGCCAGCAGTTACTCGGGACGGGAAAAACTGTTTTTT. Its translation: CASSYSGREKLFF.

This clonotype was seen at least ten times. The chain is built from TRBV28 and TRBJ1-2, with TRBD1 matching over 9 bases. Germline CDR1 and CDR2: MDHEN and SYDVKM. The CDR3 sequence is 17 residues long. J gave up 2 bases and V 5 bases, and 12 bases lay outside the gene matches. CDR3 in DNA: TGTGCCAGCAGTCCTAACCTCCGGGACAGGGCCAACTATGGCTACACCTTC. Translation: CASSPNLRDRANYGYTF.

This clonotype occurred many times. The chain recombines TRBV7-3 with TRBJ2-3; 8 bases are shared with TRBD2. Looked up from germline, CDR1 is SGHTA and CDR2 is FQGTGA. The length of the CDR3 is 22 residues. With 5 bases clipped from V and 0 bases from J, the junction kept 25 bases outside the gene matches. The CDR3 coding sequence is TGTGCCAGCAGCCGACCGTCCGGGAGGGGACACGAGCACCTGACAAGCACAGATACGCAGTATTTT. It yields the protein CASSRPSGRGHEHLTSTDTQYF. The variable domain in full, with the rest retrieved from reference TRBV7-3 and TRBJ2-3, is GAGVSQTPSNKVTEKGKYVELRCDPISGHTALYWYRQSLGQGPEFLIYFQGTGAADDSGLPNDRFFAVRPEGSVSTLKIQRTERGDSAVYLCASSRPSGRGHEHLTSTDTQYFGPGTRLTVL.

About this clonotype itself: A much larger clone differs by one base, so this may be a read error. In DNA, the CDR3 is TGTGCCAGTAGTCTTGGCGGGACAAGGGGGCAGTACTTC. It codes for CASSLGGTRGQYF. V is TRBV19 and J is TRBJ2-7; D tentatively reads TRBD1 or TRBD2 (6 bases each). Looked up from germline, CDR1 is LNHDA and CDR2 is SQIVND (reference sequence). Trimming cost V 5 bases and J 9 bases, with 17 bases left between them. The CDR3 contains 13 residues.

This chain connects TRBV14 to TRBJ2-1; TRBD1 is a possible D gene (5 bases). V was clipped by 1 base and J by 4 bases, with 14 bases between them. The CDR3 has 16 residues. Germline lookup yields CDR1 SGHDN and CDR2 FVKESK. DNA of the CDR3: TGTGCCAGCAGCCAAGCCCCCGGCAGGGCGTACAATGAGCAGTTCTTC. Protein product: CASSQAPGRAYNEQFF.

This clonotype was found a few times. V and J are TRBV13 and TRBJ2-3, with D tentatively TRBD1 or TRBD2 (5 bases each). V shed 3 bases and J shed 1 base, with 8 bases lying between them. The CDR3 runs to 14 residues. Germline values: CDR1 PRHDT, CDR2 FYEKMQ (reference sequence). CDR3 nucleotide sequence: TGTGCCAGCAGCTTTGGGGGACGCACAGATACGCAGTATTTT. Translating gives CASSFGGRTDTQYF.

In regard to this clonotype: A much larger clone differs from this one at a single base, so this may be a read error. This rearrangement joins TRBV28 to TRBJ1-1; no firm D call. The CDR3 contains 14 residues. CDR1 is MDHEN and CDR2 is SYDVKM in the germline V gene. The CDR3 region has the DNA TGTGCCAGCGGTTTACCGATACTGAACACTGAAGCTTTCTTT. Translation gives CASGLPILNTEAFF.

Only a few counts were recorded for this clonotype. The chain carries TRBV5-1 and TRBJ2-2; 7 bases are shared with TRBD1. Germline values: CDR1 SGHRS, CDR2 YFSETQ. Germline trimming cut 9 bases from V and 4 bases from J; bases unmatched to any gene: 6. The CDR3 contains 13 residues. The CDR3 protein is CATQGQFTGELFF. Written as DNA, the CDR3 is TGCGCCACCCAGGGACAGTTCACCGGGGAGCTGTTTTTT.

This clonotype occurred a few times. The chain couples TRBV19 to TRBJ2-5; D gene uncertain. Germline CDR1 and CDR2: LNHDA and SQIVND (reference sequence). The length of the CDR3 is 14 residues. V lost 5 bases to trimming and J lost 1 base, with 11 bases between them. The CDR3 region is CASSSPPAQETQYF. The CDR3 DNA follows: TGTGCCAGTAGTTCCCCGCCCGCCCAAGAGACCCAGTACTTC.

The V and J genes are TRBV6-2 or TRBV6-3 and TRBJ2-2; D perhaps matches TRBD2 (6 bases). The CDR3 totals 15 residues. The germline V gene encodes CDR1 MNHEY and CDR2 SVGEGT. The V end was cut by 9 bases, the J end by 2 bases, with 16 bases between. The CDR3 coding sequence is TGTGCCAGTCACCTTGGAGCGGGCAACACCGGGGAGCTGTTTTTT. It translates to CASHLGAGNTGELFF.

The chain couples TRBV2 to TRBJ2-5; D is ambiguous. Germline CDR1 is SNHLY and CDR2 is FYNNEI. V was shortened by 8 bases and J by 5 bases, with 15 bases between the two germline ends. The CDR3 totals 13 residues. DNA for the CDR3: TGTGCCAGCTCCGTGGAGACGAGGGAGACCCAGTACTTC. It codes for CASSVETRETQYF.

This clonotype was found many times. The V and J genes are TRBV20-1 and TRBJ2-1; D might be TRBD2 (5 bases). Germline CDR1 and CDR2: DFQATT and SNEGSKA (reference sequence). The CDR3 length is 15 residues. The V end lost 1 base, the J end lost 7 bases, and 17 bases lay between the germline ends. CDR3 region: CSARGGKGIVNEQFF. For the CDR3, the DNA is TGCAGTGCTAGAGGAGGGAAAGGGATAGTTAATGAGCAGTTCTTC.

This clonotype came up many times. The V gene is TRBV7-2, the J gene TRBJ1-5; D perhaps matches TRBD1 (6 bases). The germline gives CDR1 SGHTA, CDR2 FQGNSA. Trimming removed 3 bases from V and 3 bases from J, with 12 bases in between. The CDR3 totals 15 residues. This chain's CDR3 is CASSLGDRYNQPQHF. The CDR3 region has the DNA TGTGCCAGCAGCTTGGGTGACAGGTACAATCAGCCCCAGCATTTT.

This clonotype was detected ten times or more. The V and J genes are TRBV27 and TRBJ2-7; D may be TRBD2 (6 bases). Germline V gives CDR1 MNHEY, CDR2 SMNVEV (reference sequence). The CDR3 extends over 14 amino acids. Trimming cost V 4 bases and J 5 bases, with 15 bases left between them. Here the CDR3 reads CASSWRARGDEQYF. Here the CDR3 DNA reads TGTGCCAGCAGTTGGAGGGCGAGGGGCGACGAGCAGTACTTC.

The sample holds many counts of this clonotype. V is TRBV2 and J is TRBJ2-5; D gene ambiguous. The V end lost 7 bases, the J end lost 5 bases, and 8 bases lay between the germline ends. Looked up from germline, CDR1 is SNHLY and CDR2 is FYNNEI. There are 11 residues in the CDR3. In DNA, the CDR3 is TGTGCCAGCACCGGGCTGGAGACCCAGTACTTC. Protein product: CASTGLETQYF.

This clonotype was recorded at least ten times. The CDR3 nucleotides read TGTGCCTATAAACAGGGTTATAGCAATCAGCCCCAGCATTTT. This gives the protein CAYKQGYSNQPQHF. This chain joins TRBV30 and TRBJ1-5; tentative D call: TRBD1 (6 bases). The germline V and J ends were trimmed by 7 bases and 0 bases, with 13 bases remaining between them. This CDR3 spans 14 amino acids. The V gene's germline CDR1 is GTSNPN and CDR2 SVGIG (reference sequence). Combining the CDR3 with reference TRBV30 and TRBJ1-5 gives the whole variable domain SQTIHQWPATLVQPVGSPLSLECTVEGTSNPNLYWYRQAAGRGLQLLFYSVGIGQISSEVPQNLSASRPQDRQFILSSKKLLLSDSGFYLCAYKQGYSNQPQHFGDGTRLSIL.

This clonotype was detected ten times or more. The rearrangement links TRBV9 to TRBJ2-1; D remains ambiguous. Per the germline V gene, CDR1 is SGDLS and CDR2 is YYNGEE. The CDR3 is 14 residues long. Trimming took off 0 bases at V and 10 bases at J, with 14 bases between the two ends. This CDR3 reads CASSVAARPQEQFF. CDR3 nucleotide sequence: TGTGCCAGCAGCGTAGCCGCCAGGCCCCAGGAGCAGTTCTTC.

V and J are TRBV6-1 and TRBJ1-6; no reliable D call. The V gene's germline CDR1 is MNHNS and CDR2 SASEGT. Trimming took off 7 bases at V and 8 bases at J, with 6 bases between the two ends. The CDR3 is 11 amino acids. The CDR3 region is CASTEDSPLHF. The DNA of the CDR3 is TGTGCCAGCACTGAGGATTCACCCCTCCACTTT.